This T cell receptor (beta chain) was recovered during a study of CD8 T cells in ankylosing spondylitis. Via MiXCR, TCRdb re-called the 5' RACE reads, giving one row per CDR3 protein. This table has roughly 700,000 distinct CDR3 sequences, over 15% appearing once. CDR1 is SGHRS and CDR2 is YFSETQ in the germline V gene. V lost 6 bases and J lost 10, with 21 bases in between. The CDR3 totals 14 residues. Study outcomes and limitations: Made up of 7 to 9 highly homologous variants, a TCR beta motif appeared characteristic of ankylosing spondylitis blood.

Remarks on this clonotype: No antigen is known for it.

The source is a male donor with ankylosing spondylitis. This sequence joins TRBV5-1 and TRBJ2-3, with D tentatively TRBD1 or TRBD2 (5 bases each). The specimen sequenced was blood, either unsorted or a sorted T cell fraction (not recorded which). CDR3 loop: CASTPVGGRGPQYF. The CDR3 region has the DNA TGCGCCAGCACCCCAGTGGGCGGTCGGGGCCCGCAGTATTTT.